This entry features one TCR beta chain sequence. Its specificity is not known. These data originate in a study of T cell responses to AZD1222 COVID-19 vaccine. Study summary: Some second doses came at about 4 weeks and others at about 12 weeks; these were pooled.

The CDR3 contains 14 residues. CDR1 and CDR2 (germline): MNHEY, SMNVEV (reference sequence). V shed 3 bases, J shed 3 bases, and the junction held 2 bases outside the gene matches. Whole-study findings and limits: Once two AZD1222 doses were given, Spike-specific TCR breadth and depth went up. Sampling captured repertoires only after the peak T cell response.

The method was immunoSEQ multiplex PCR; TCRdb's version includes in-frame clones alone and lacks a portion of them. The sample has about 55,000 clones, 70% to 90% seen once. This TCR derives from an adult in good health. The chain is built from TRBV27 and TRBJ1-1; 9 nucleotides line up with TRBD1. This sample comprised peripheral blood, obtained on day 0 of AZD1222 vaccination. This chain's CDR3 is CASSFRQGDTEAFF. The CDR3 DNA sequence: TGTGCCAGCAGTTTTCGACAGGGGGACACTGAAGCTTTCTTT.